Given below is one TCR beta chain in context. Its antigen remains unknown. Treatment reported: oral pan-JAK inhibitor, 5-10 mg twice daily. Following extraction, RNA underwent reverse transcription to cDNA, which served as the sequencing template. The method was immunoSEQ multiplex PCR; TCRdb's version includes in-frame clones alone and lacks a portion of them. The table has over 100,000 clones, about 50% seen once. This sample is part of a study of CD8+ T cells in alopecia areata. Study-level results: Treatment with tofacitinib significantly lowered scalp clonality and reduced expanded CD8+ clones among the top 100. In scalp samples, resident alphabeta T cells of normal skin are also sequenced.

The CDR3 runs to 12 residues. Germline lookup yields CDR1 SQVTM and CDR2 ANQGSEA. Unmatched junction bases numbered 0, after V lost 1 base and J lost 7 bases. The TCR originated in a human donor with alopecia areata. V is TRBV29-1 and J is TRBJ1-1; 10 nucleotides align to TRBD1. Material: CD4+ T cells sorted from blood, obtained at week 4, from a patient treated with tofacitinib. The DNA of the CDR3 is TGCAGCGTTGAAGGGACAGGGGGTGAAGCTTTCTTT. Residues: CSVEGTGGEAFF.